These 24 T cell receptor beta chains share one sample of origin, sequenced in a study of lymphopenia after photon versus proton radiotherapy. Assay used: immunoSEQ multiplex PCR; TCRdb lists only in-frame clones, some missing. The sample comprises fewer than 25,000 clones, around four fifths of which are singletons, and roughly 24% rests with the top ten. This specimen was peripheral blood, taken from a patient treated with photon-based radiotherapy. The receptors were gathered from a man aged 35 to 55 with gastric cancer.

V gene TRBV7-2 combines with J gene TRBJ1-1, with 10 positions matching TRBD1. The CDR3 sequence is 16 residues long. The junction had 7 bases not matched to a gene; V was cut back by 6 bases and J by 0 bases. Germline CDR1 and CDR2: SGHTA and FQGNSA. This CDR3 is CASRDRGGVMNTEAFF. The DNA of the CDR3 is TGTGCCAGCAGGGACAGGGGGGGCGTTATGAACACTGAAGCTTTCTTT.

This chain uses TRBV6-6 with TRBJ1-5; D uncertain. Germline CDR1 and CDR2: MNHNY and SVGAGI (reference sequence). The CDR3 length is 10 residues. Trimming pared 11 bases from V and 7 bases from J, leaving 9 bases between. The CDR3 DNA is TGTGCCCGTCTCCGGCAGCCCCAGCATTTT. It yields the protein CARLRQPQHF.

The V and J genes are TRBV28 and TRBJ1-5; a weak D match, TRBD1 (6 bases). Germline CDR1 reads MDHEN; CDR2 reads SYDVKM. V lost 5 bases and J 5 bases, leaving 13 bases between the germline ends. This CDR3 has 14 amino acids. CDR3 loop: CASSATGEYQPQHF. The CDR3 coding sequence is TGTGCCAGCAGTGCGACAGGCGAGTATCAGCCCCAGCATTTT.

The chain couples TRBV5-5 to TRBJ2-7; no reliable D call. Trimming removed 3 bases at V and 0 bases at J, with 10 bases between. CDR1 and CDR2 from the germline V gene are SGHKS and YYEKEE (reference sequence). The CDR3 spans 14 residues. CDR3 sequence reads: CASSYRAVSYEQYF. The CDR3 DNA follows: TGTGCCAGCAGCTACCGGGCGGTCTCCTACGAGCAGTACTTC.

The table lists this clone with a count of one. This chain connects TRBV5-4 to TRBJ2-7, with a tentative D call TRBD2 (6 bases). The length of the CDR3 is 13 residues. V lost 0 bases and J 12 bases, leaving 16 bases between the germline ends. The germline V gene encodes CDR1 SGHNT and CDR2 YYREEE (reference sequence). The CDR3: CASSLEAGQLLYF. The CDR3 DNA follows: TGTGCCAGCAGCTTGGAGGCGGGGCAGCTGTTGTACTTC.

The chain combines TRBV7-2 with TRBJ1-2, with TRBD1 matching 8 bases. Unmatched junction bases numbered 11, after V lost 6 bases and J lost 5 bases. The germline gives CDR1 SGHTA, CDR2 FQGNSA. The CDR3 is 15 amino acids. The CDR3 sequence: CASRPGGQVPYGYTF. The CDR3 DNA is TGTGCCAGCAGGCCTGGGGGACAGGTCCCGTATGGCTACACCTTC.

This clone has more than one count but fewer than ten. The same CDR3 arises from other DNA sequences in this sample as well. V and J are TRBV7-9 and TRBJ1-5; D is undetermined. Germline V CDR1 and CDR2: SEHNR, FQNEAQ (reference sequence). V lost 1 base to trimming and J lost 7 bases, with 5 bases between them. There are 12 residues in the CDR3. DNA for the CDR3: TGTGCCAGCAGCTTAGTAGGCCAGCCCCAGCATTTT. As protein: CASSLVGQPQHF. Looking up the rest from reference TRBV7-9 and TRBJ1-5 gives the full variable domain: DTGVSQNPRHKITKRGQNVTFRCDPISEHNRLYWYRQTLGQGPEFLTYFQNEAQLEKSRLLSDRFSAERPKGSFSTLEIQRTEQGDSAMYLCASSLVGQPQHFGDGTRLSIL.

V gene TRBV19 combines with J gene TRBJ1-2; no definite D call. Per germline, CDR1 LNHDA and CDR2 SQIVND (reference sequence). The CDR3 loop spans 13 amino acids. V lost 5 bases and J 4 bases, leaving 11 bases between the germline ends. In nucleotides, the CDR3 is TGTGCCAGTAGTGCCCGGGGTGGCTATGGCTACACCTTC. Residues: CASSARGGYGYTF. Supplemented by reference TRBV19 and TRBJ1-2, the full variable domain reads DGGITQSPKYLFRKEGQNVTLSCEQNLNHDAMYWYRQDPGQGLRLIYYSQIVNDFQKGDIAEGYSVSREKKESFPLTVTSAQKNPTAFYLCASSARGGYGYTFGSGTRLTVV.

The chain couples TRBV20-1 to TRBJ1-2; possible D gene TRBD1, 6 bases. There are 10 residues in the CDR3. Germline V gene lookup returns CDR1 DFQATT and CDR2 SNEGSKA (reference sequence). Trimming shortened V by 7 bases and J by 8 bases, and 11 bases separated the two germline ends. CDR3 DNA sequence: TGCAGTGTTCGGGACATCGGCTACACCTTC. Translation gives CSVRDIGYTF.

V gene TRBV9 combines with J gene TRBJ2-1; possibly TRBD1 for D (6 bases). V was shortened by 0 bases and J by 8 bases, with 18 bases between the two germline ends. CDR1 is SGDLS, CDR2 YYNGEE, per germline. The CDR3 is made up of 16 amino acids. CDR3 amino acids: CASSVVGGTIGDEQFF. CDR3 bases: TGTGCCAGCAGCGTAGTAGGGGGAACGATTGGCGATGAGCAGTTCTTC.

This clone was observed once. The chain combines TRBV9 with TRBJ2-5, with D perhaps matching TRBD1 or TRBD2 (6 bases each). V was trimmed by 3 bases and J by 2 bases, leaving 14 bases between them. This CDR3 has 15 residues. Germline V gives CDR1 SGDLS, CDR2 YYNGEE. Here the CDR3 reads CASSAQRGEQETQYF. CDR3 in DNA: TGTGCCAGCAGCGCACAAAGGGGGGAACAAGAGACCCAGTACTTC. Supplemented by reference TRBV9 and TRBJ2-5, the full variable domain reads DSGVTQTPKHLITATGQRVTLRCSPRSGDLSVYWYQQSLDQGLQFLIQYYNGEERAKGNILERFSAQQFPDLHSELNLSSLELGDSALYFCASSAQRGEQETQYFGPGTRLLVL.

This clone appeared once. The V and J genes are TRBV9 and TRBJ1-4, with a possible D match to TRBD1 (5 bases). Between the trimmed V and J ends, which lost 0 bases and 7 bases, there was a span of 16 bases. This CDR3 spans 16 amino acids. Germline V gene sequence: CDR1 SGDLS, CDR2 YYNGEE. The CDR3 nucleotides read TGTGCCAGCAGCGTAGGGGCGGGGCAGGGCTCTGAAAAACTGTTTTTT. Translating it yields CASSVGAGQGSEKLFF.

The V call is TRBV6-1, the J call TRBJ1-1, with 7 nucleotides matching TRBD1. This CDR3 region has 15 residues. V lost 6 bases, J lost 3 bases, and 10 bases stayed unmatched. Germline V gene sequence: CDR1 MNHNS, CDR2 SASEGT. CDR3 sequence (DNA): TGTGCCAGCAGCCCCTTACAGGGGTCCGACACTGAAGCTTTCTTT. The encoded protein is CASSPLQGSDTEAFF.

CDR3 amino acids: CASSVTDSTDTQYF. Written as DNA, the CDR3 is TGTGCCAGCAGCGTGACAGATAGCACAGATACGCAGTATTTT. V is TRBV5-6 and J is TRBJ2-3; possibly TRBD1 for D (5 bases). Germline-derived CDR1 and CDR2 are SGHDT and YYEEEE. Trimming took off 4 bases at V and 0 bases at J, with 9 bases between the two ends. This CDR3 comprises 14 residues. Using reference TRBV5-6 and TRBJ2-3 for the parts outside the CDR3, the full variable domain is DAGVTQSPTHLIKTRGQQVTLRCSPKSGHDTVSWYQQALGQGPQFIFQYYEEEERQRGNFPDRFSGHQFPNYSSELNVNALLLGDSALYLCASSVTDSTDTQYFGPGTRLTVL.

CDR3 amino acids: CASSAGRPNSPLHF. The DNA of the CDR3 is TGTGCCAGCAGCGCGGGACGGCCCAATTCACCCCTCCACTTT. V and J are TRBV9 and TRBJ1-6, with D possibly being TRBD1 (5 bases). V lost 3 bases, J lost 7 bases, and 11 bases lay in between. Germline-derived CDR1 and CDR2 are SGDLS and YYNGEE. The CDR3 is 14 amino acids.

V usage is TRBV27 and J usage is TRBJ2-3; tentatively, D is TRBD2 (5 bases). Per the germline V gene, CDR1 is MNHEY and CDR2 is SMNVEV (reference sequence). The V gene lost 5 bases and the J gene lost 6 bases, with 36 bases spanning the gap. The CDR3 contains 21 residues. As DNA, the CDR3 is TGTGCCAGCAGTCCTCGGTCCGGACCCCGGTTGCGGGCCACATTAGACGATACGCAGTATTTT. Translated: CASSPRSGPRLRATLDDTQYF.

The chain links TRBV7-2 to TRBJ1-2; 8 positions agree with TRBD1. Per the germline V gene, CDR1 is SGHTA and CDR2 is FQGNSA. V lost 5 bases and J lost 4; bases outside the gene matches: 9. The length of the CDR3 is 15 residues. The CDR3 region has the DNA TGTGCCAGCAGCCCGAGACGGACAGGGCGCTATGGCTACACCTTC. Its translation: CASSPRRTGRYGYTF.

The CDR3 spells CASSPVFSTDTQYF. The CDR3 DNA sequence: TGTGCCAGCAGCCCGGTTTTCAGCACAGATACGCAGTATTTT. The genes are TRBV5-6 and TRBJ2-3, with D uncertain. With 4 bases removed from V and 0 bases from J, the gap between germline ends came to 9 bases. The CDR3 is 14 amino acids. In germline, CDR1 is SGHDT, CDR2 YYEEEE. Full variable domain (remainder filled in from reference TRBV5-6 and TRBJ2-3): DAGVTQSPTHLIKTRGQQVTLRCSPKSGHDTVSWYQQALGQGPQFIFQYYEEEERQRGNFPDRFSGHQFPNYSSELNVNALLLGDSALYLCASSPVFSTDTQYFGPGTRLTVL.

V gene TRBV7-2 combines with J gene TRBJ2-7, with 8 bases fitting TRBD1. CDR3 length equals 16 residues. Germline-derived CDR1 and CDR2 are SGHTA and FQGNSA. J lost 5 bases, V lost 1 base, and 10 bases had no gene match. Here the CDR3 DNA reads TGTGCCAGCAGCTTAGACTGGGTCAGGGGGCACCACGAGCAGTACTTC. This gives the protein CASSLDWVRGHHEQYF.

The chain recombines TRBV11-2 with TRBJ1-2; D ambiguous. V was clipped by 5 bases and J by 0 bases, with 13 bases between them. Germline V gives CDR1 SGHAT, CDR2 FQNNGV. The CDR3 spans 15 residues. CDR3 amino acids: CASSPRTETNYGYTF. CDR3 bases: TGTGCCAGCAGCCCGCGGACGGAGACTAACTATGGCTACACCTTC.

The rearrangement uses TRBV28 and TRBJ1-6; no clear D gene. From germline, CDR1 is MDHEN and CDR2 SYDVKM. The CDR3 is 14 amino acids. Trimming removed 8 bases from V and 8 bases from J, with 16 bases in between. The CDR3 loop reads CASGLGPSYSPLHF. In DNA, the CDR3 is TGTGCCAGCGGCCTCGGCCCCAGCTATTCACCCCTCCACTTT.

This clone was found once. The J gene is TRBJ2-7, the V gene TRBV25-1; D is ambiguous. V shed 4 bases and J shed 2 bases, with 9 bases lying between them. There are 13 residues in the CDR3. The V gene's germline CDR1 is MGHDK and CDR2 SYGVNS. The CDR3, as DNA: TGTGCCAGCAGTGGAGGTAACCCCTACGAGCAGTACTTC. Its translation is CASSGGNPYEQYF.

V usage is TRBV9 and J usage is TRBJ1-2, with D unresolved. Trimming cost V 4 bases and J 0 bases, with 16 bases left between them. Germline CDR1 and CDR2: SGDLS and YYNGEE. There are 16 residues in the CDR3. CDR3 protein: CASSPHATFPNYGYTF. The CDR3, as DNA: TGTGCCAGCAGCCCGCACGCGACATTTCCTAACTATGGCTACACCTTC.

V usage is TRBV16 and J usage is TRBJ1-2, with TRBD1 as a possible D gene (5 bases). The CDR3 covers 15 residues. The germline V and J ends were trimmed by 4 bases and 0 bases, with 12 bases remaining between them. From germline, CDR1 is KGHSY and CDR2 FQNENV. The CDR3 DNA reads as TGTGCCAGCAGCCCCCTCGACAGAACTAACTATGGCTACACCTTC. Its protein product is CASSPLDRTNYGYTF.